A selection of T cell receptor beta chains follows, all from one sample in a study of graft-versus-host responses after intestinal transplantation. Clones were sequenced by immunoSEQ multiplex PCR, and TCRdb holds only the in-frame ones, with some missing. The profile shows fewer than 110,000 clones, approximately 88% of them singletons. Their antigens are not known. The material sequenced was unstimulated CD4+ T cells sorted from spleen or lymph node cells, taken before transplant. The receptors derive from a human donor who was the organ donor for an intestinal transplant. Both conserved end residues are part of each CDR3. Part of the rows lack a size; the others show once, few, many or a class for expanded clones.

CDR3 length	V gene	clone size	J gene	CDR3 protein
14	TRBV19	.	TRBJ1-4	CASMQTATNEKLFF
14	TRBV7-6	.	TRBJ1-5	CASSLGQVNQPQHF
17	TRBV5-1	.	TRBJ2-3	CASSLRGLAGGTDTQYF
15	TRBV18	.	TRBJ1-1	CASSARTGQGTEAFF
14	TRBV6-6	.	TRBJ2-7	CASSRGDLSYEQYF
17	TRBV14	once	TRBJ2-2	CASSQDPVGSNSGELFF
15	TRBV19	.	TRBJ1-2	CASSMPRTVNYGYTF
15	TRBV15	.	TRBJ2-7	CATSLRQGASYEQYF
14	TRBV5-1	.	TRBJ1-1	CASSSGRMNTEAFF
15	TRBV9	.	TRBJ2-1	CASSVAAGVYNEQFF
16	TRBV30	.	TRBJ2-2	CAWSGRSHRGTGELFF
13	TRBV7-3	.	TRBJ2-5	CASSLSGGGTQYF
15	TRBV28	.	TRBJ1-6	CASSPDRRYNSPLHF
16	TRBV11-2	.	TRBJ1-1	CASSLHSGEGNTEAFF
15	TRBV4-1	.	TRBJ2-7	CASSHRDRGRWEQYF
15	TRBV6-5	once	TRBJ2-7	CASKPGLARHYEQYF
14	TRBV27	.	TRBJ2-5	CASSLLTGKETQYF
14	TRBV6-6	once	TRBJ1-1	CASSLGLPHSEAFF
14	TRBV11-2	.	TRBJ2-3	CASSLADLTDTQYF
18	TRBV7-3	few	TRBJ2-7	CASPRKGGGLSPLYEQYF
14	TRBV5-1	.	TRBJ2-3	CASSLVDLTDTQYF
15	TRBV9	.	TRBJ2-5	CASSPQGLLQETQYF
15	TRBV10-1	.	TRBJ2-7	CASSELRDPAYEQYF
16	TRBV9	.	TRBJ2-1	CASSVGGTSFYNEQFF
12	TRBV2	.	TRBJ1-2	CASRRDNYGYTF
15	TRBV11-2	.	TRBJ2-7	CASSLASGRTYEQYF
15	TRBV28	.	TRBJ2-7	CASSFPAGGWYEQYF
12	TRBV5-5	.	TRBJ2-3	CASSPSTDTQYF
15	TRBV15	.	TRBJ1-1	CATSKLLPRHTEAFF
14	TRBV27	.	TRBJ1-5	CASRLQGSNQPQHF
11	TRBV5-6	.	TRBJ2-1	CASLSYNEQFF
12	TRBV19	.	TRBJ1-6	CASSEYSSPLHF
13	TRBV5-1	.	TRBJ1-1	CASSAEGHTEAFF
15	TRBV28	.	TRBJ2-2	CASSLAGGSTGELFF
14	TRBV5-1	.	TRBJ1-1	CASSLANRNTEAFF
15	TRBV2	.	TRBJ1-4	CASSDSLGLGEKLFF
14	TRBV19	.	TRBJ2-3	CASSIDQYTDTQYF
14	TRBV11-2	.	TRBJ1-4	CASSPAGRTEKLFF
13	TRBV7-6	.	TRBJ2-3	CASSLGPYGTQYF
13	TRBV21-1	.	TRBJ2-3	CASSKPRADTQYF
13	TRBV7-9	.	TRBJ2-7	CASSLEWDHEQYF
14	TRBV7-6	.	TRBJ1-3	CASSPGTGGNTIYF
16	TRBV19	.	TRBJ2-5	CASSFMVAGSEETQYF
15	TRBV7-9	.	TRBJ1-2	CASSLGTLVSYGYTF
17	TRBV19	.	TRBJ2-7	CASSIVWGLAENYEQYF
17	TRBV14	once	TRBJ2-1	CASSPGFLAGSYNEQFF
14	TRBV19	.	TRBJ1-2	CASSMVDRGNGYTF
15	TRBV18	.	TRBJ1-6	CASSRTGAASSPLHF
15	TRBV5-1	.	TRBJ2-7	CASRNVGTGSYEQYF
15	TRBV7-2	.	TRBJ1-4	CASSKTQGTNEKLFF
14	TRBV25-1	once	TRBJ2-7	CASSGDRGQYEQYF
16	TRBV9	.	TRBJ2-5	CASSVDPAGAQETQYF
19	TRBV11-3	.	TRBJ2-3	CASSLDLILAGDPTDTQYF
15	TRBV18	once	TRBJ1-5	CASSSGQGRSQPQHF
15	TRBV5-4	.	TRBJ1-4	CASSWDRVGNEKLFF
16	TRBV29-1	.	TRBJ2-6	CSVKNRTGSGANVLTF